Below are 15 T cell receptor beta chains sequenced from a single sample in a study of regulatory T cells in long-lasting Graves disease. Building the TCR beta libraries relied on iRepertoire HTBI primers, and CDR3 regions underwent Arm-PCR. Each CDR3 protein is one row after TCRdb ran MiXCR on the multiplex PCR reads. The repertoire holds more than 300,000 distinct CDR3 sequences, with around 15% as singletons. Sample time point: newly diagnosed GD, antithyroid drugs for less than 3 months. There was RNA extracted from PBMCs, and the TCR library was made from it. The same sample was also used in a study of T cells in Graves' hyperthyroidism and ophthalmopathy.

The specimen was peripheral blood mononuclear cells (PBMCs), collected at new diagnosis, from a patient treated with antithyroid drugs. All receptors derive from a woman under 30 with Graves disease.

This clonotype was detected ten times or more. The V and J genes are TRBV5-1 and TRBJ1-1; D unclear. Germline CDR1 is SGHRS and CDR2 is YFSETQ. CDR3 length: 15 residues. V lost 0 bases, J lost 0 bases, and 9 bases lay in between. The CDR3 protein is CASSLVGGMNTEAFF. The CDR3 DNA reads as TGCGCCAGCAGCTTGGTCGGCGGCATGAACACTGAAGCTTTCTTT.

This clonotype was seen ten or more times. The CDR3 DNA reads as TGTGCCAGCAGCTTGGAAGAGGTGTCTAGCGGGGGCTACGAGCAGTACTTC. This encodes CASSLEEVSSGGYEQYF. V and J are TRBV5-8 and TRBJ2-7; 10 nucleotides match TRBD2. The germline CDR1 and CDR2 sequences are SGHTS and YDEGEE. The trim removed 0 bases at V and 3 bases at J, leaving 9 bases unmatched. This CDR3 spans 17 amino acids.

This clonotype was observed a few times. The CDR3 is CASSYGAGVGNSPLHF. As DNA, the CDR3 is TGTGCCAGCAGTTACGGCGCGGGGGTCGGGAATTCACCCCTCCACTTT. The V call is TRBV6-2 or TRBV6-3, the J call TRBJ1-6, with D perhaps TRBD1 (5 bases). The CDR3 contains 16 residues. Trimming left V 2 bases short and J 7 bases short, with 15 bases between. CDR1 MNHEY and CDR2 SVGEGT come from the germline V gene.

Turning to this clonotype: An end of the junction differs from the germline gene, which may be a read error. J is TRBJ2-7 and V is TRBV2, with TRBD1 matching 7 bases. CDR3 length: 15 residues. Per the germline V gene, CDR1 is SNHLY and CDR2 is FYNNEI. CDR3 amino acids: CASSEEMTGSYEQYF. The CDR3 DNA is TGCGCCAGCAGCGAAGAGATGACAGGGTCCTACGAGCAGTACTTC.

This clonotype has a handful of counts. A junction end diverges from the germline sequence, so it may reflect a read error. CDR3 loop: CAGSDGTGGETQYF. For the CDR3, the DNA is TGTGCCGGCAGCGACGGGACAGGGGGGGAGACCCAGTACTTC. The chain links TRBV5-6 to TRBJ2-5; 11 positions agree with TRBD1. Germline CDR1 SGHDT, CDR2 YYEEEE. The CDR3 totals 14 residues.

The rearrangement links TRBV2 to TRBJ1-5, with 9 bases lining up with TRBD1. Germline V gene data show CDR1 as SNHLY and CDR2 as FYNNEI. The CDR3 runs 14 residues. V dropped 2 bases and J dropped 7; count of bases not matched to a gene: 3. As DNA, the CDR3 is TGTGCCAGCAGTGAAAGACAGGGGGTCCAGCCCCAGCATTTT. Translating gives CASSERQGVQPQHF. The full variable domain, rest sourced from reference TRBV2 and TRBJ1-5, is EPEVTQTPSHQVTQMGQEVILRCVPISNHLYFYWYRQILGQKVEFLVSFYNNEISEKSEIFDDQFSVERPDGSNFTLKIRSTKLEDSAMYFCASSERQGVQPQHFGDGTRLSIL.

A note on this clonotype: A much more abundant neighbour one base away suggests this may be a read error. The genes are TRBV12-3 or TRBV12-4 and TRBJ2-1; D perhaps matches TRBD2 (5 bases). The J call could be wrong; TRBJ2-5 is a better fit for the DNA end. There are 13 residues in the CDR3. The CDR3 DNA follows: TGTGCCAGCAGATGCGGGCCCTTGGGGACCCAGTACTTC. Residues: CASRCGPLGTQYF.

In its sample, this clonotype was seen many times. This sequence joins TRBV20-1 and TRBJ1-5, with D perhaps TRBD1 (6 bases). The CDR3 length is 14 residues. Germline V lookup: CDR1 DFQATT, CDR2 SNEGSKA (reference sequence). With 1 base removed from V and 6 bases from J, the gap between germline ends came to 13 bases. The CDR3 is CSARGGGLSQPQHF. The DNA of the CDR3 is TGCAGTGCTAGAGGCGGGGGGCTGAGTCAGCCCCAGCATTTT.

This rearrangement joins TRBV15 to TRBJ2-4; D may match TRBD1 or TRBD2 (6 bases each). The CDR3 is 16 residues long. The V and J ends lost 5 bases and 0 bases respectively, with 14 bases between them. In germline, CDR1 is LNHNV, CDR2 YYDKDF (reference sequence). CDR3 nucleotides: TGTGCCACCAGCGAACCGGGGGCTCTAGCCAAAAACATTCAGTACTTC. This gives the protein CATSEPGALAKNIQYF.

Worth noting for this clonotype: Given a much more abundant clone one base away, this may be a read error. The chain recombines TRBV28 with TRBJ1-5; unclear D gene. The CDR3 has 14 residues. Trimming removed 3 bases at V and 0 bases at J, with 6 bases between. Germline CDR1 MDHEN, CDR2 SYDVKM. CDR3 bases: TGTGCCAGCAGTTTCCAAAGTAGCAATCAGCCCCAGCATTTT. This encodes CASSFQSSNQPQHF. Full variable domain (rest looked up from reference TRBV28 and TRBJ1-5): DVKVTQSSRYLVKRTGEKVFLECVQDMDHENMFWYRQDPGLGLRLIYFSYDVKMKEKGDIPEGYSVSREKKERFSLILESASTNQTSMYLCASSFQSSNQPQHFGDGTRLSIL.

Many counts were recorded for this clonotype. This chain links TRBV5-1 with TRBJ2-1, with 7 bases lining up with TRBD2. The trim removed 1 base at V and 1 base at J, leaving 5 bases unmatched. This CDR3 spans 16 amino acids. Germline lookup yields CDR1 SGHRS and CDR2 YFSETQ. CDR3 region: CASSLNVGGSYNEQFF. In DNA, the CDR3 is TGCGCCAGCAGCTTGAATGTGGGGGGGTCCTACAATGAGCAGTTCTTC.

In the case of this clonotype: This could be a read error, since a much larger clone is one nucleotide away. V is TRBV6-1 and J is TRBJ2-5, with D perhaps TRBD1 or TRBD2 (5 bases each). The germline V and J ends were trimmed by 3 bases and 4 bases, with 18 bases remaining between them. The length of the CDR3 is 16 residues. Germline V lookup: CDR1 MNHNS, CDR2 SASEGT. The CDR3: CASSESSGTYGETQYF. The CDR3 DNA is TGTGCCAGCAGTGAGTCTTCGGGGACGTATGGAGAGACCCAGTACTTC.

The chain combines TRBV15 with TRBJ2-7; 7 bases line up with TRBD1. The CDR3 is 14 amino acids. V lost 2 bases, J lost 0 bases, and 1 base stayed unmatched. The germline V gene encodes CDR1 LNHNV and CDR2 YYDKDF (reference sequence). The CDR3 here is CATSRSGGSYEQYF. CDR3 nucleotides: TGTGCCACCAGCAGATCAGGGGGCTCCTACGAGCAGTACTTC.

The J gene is TRBJ2-1, the V gene TRBV19; D may be TRBD1 (6 bases). V lost 7 bases and J lost 0, with 10 bases in between. Germline V gene data show CDR1 as LNHDA and CDR2 as SQIVND (reference sequence). This CDR3 region has 14 residues. CDR3 DNA sequence: TGTGCCAGTACCAAGGACAGCTCCTACAATGAGCAGTTCTTC. Residues: CASTKDSSYNEQFF.

Many counts were recorded for this clonotype. The genes are TRBV2 and TRBJ1-1, with 12 bases identical to TRBD1. Germline CDR1 and CDR2: SNHLY and FYNNEI. V trimming: 3 bases; J trimming: 9 bases; junction bases outside the gene matches: 2. The CDR3 has 13 residues. The CDR3 loop is CASSERDRGQAFF. CDR3 nucleotides: TGTGCCAGCAGTGAGAGGGACAGGGGGCAAGCTTTCTTT.